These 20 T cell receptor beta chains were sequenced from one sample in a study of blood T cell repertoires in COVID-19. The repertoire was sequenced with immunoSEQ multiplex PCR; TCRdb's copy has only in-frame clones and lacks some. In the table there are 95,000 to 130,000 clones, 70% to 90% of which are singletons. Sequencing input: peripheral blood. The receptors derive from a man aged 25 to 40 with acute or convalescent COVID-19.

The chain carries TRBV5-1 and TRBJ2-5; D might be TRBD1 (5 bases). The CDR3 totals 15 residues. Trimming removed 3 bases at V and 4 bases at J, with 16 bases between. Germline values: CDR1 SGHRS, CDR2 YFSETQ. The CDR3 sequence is CASSSEGRVGETQYF. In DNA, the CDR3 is TGCGCCAGCAGCTCCGAAGGCAGGGTAGGAGAGACCCAGTACTTC.

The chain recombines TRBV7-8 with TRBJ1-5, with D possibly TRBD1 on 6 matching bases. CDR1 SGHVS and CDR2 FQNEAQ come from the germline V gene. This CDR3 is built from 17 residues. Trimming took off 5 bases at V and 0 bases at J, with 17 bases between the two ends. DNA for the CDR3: TGTGCCAGCAGCACGAGACGGGGGGCTTATAGCAATCAGCCCCAGCATTTT. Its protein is CASSTRRGAYSNQPQHF.

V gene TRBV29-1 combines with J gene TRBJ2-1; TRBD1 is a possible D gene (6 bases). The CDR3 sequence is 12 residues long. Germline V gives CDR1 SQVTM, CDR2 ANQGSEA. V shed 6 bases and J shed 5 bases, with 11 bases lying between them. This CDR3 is CSVPDRNNEQFF. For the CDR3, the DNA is TGCAGCGTCCCGGACAGAAACAATGAGCAGTTCTTC.

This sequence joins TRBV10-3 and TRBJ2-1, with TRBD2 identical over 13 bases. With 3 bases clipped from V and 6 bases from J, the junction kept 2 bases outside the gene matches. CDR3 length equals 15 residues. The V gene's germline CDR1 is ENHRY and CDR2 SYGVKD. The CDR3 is CAISEGLAGVNEQFF. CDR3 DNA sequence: TGTGCCATCAGTGAAGGACTAGCGGGAGTCAATGAGCAGTTCTTC.

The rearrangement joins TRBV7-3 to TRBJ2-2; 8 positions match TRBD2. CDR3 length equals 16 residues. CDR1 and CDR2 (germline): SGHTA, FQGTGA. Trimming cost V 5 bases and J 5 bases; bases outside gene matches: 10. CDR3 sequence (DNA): TGTGCCAGCAGCCAGGGAGAGGCTAGCGGGACCGGGGAGCTGTTTTTT. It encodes CASSQGEASGTGELFF.

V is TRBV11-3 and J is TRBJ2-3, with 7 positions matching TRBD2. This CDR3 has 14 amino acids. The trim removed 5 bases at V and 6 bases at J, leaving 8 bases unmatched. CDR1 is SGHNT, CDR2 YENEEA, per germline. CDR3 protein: CASSLPTSSDTQYF. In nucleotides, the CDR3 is TGTGCCAGCAGCCTCCCGACTAGCTCGGATACGCAGTATTTT.

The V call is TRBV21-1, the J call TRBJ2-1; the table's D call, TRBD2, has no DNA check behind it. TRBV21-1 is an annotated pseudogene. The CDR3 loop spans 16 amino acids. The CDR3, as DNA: TGTGCCAGCAGCAAAATACCTAGCGGGGTTTACAATGAGCAGTTCTTC. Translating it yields CASSKIPSGVYNEQFF.

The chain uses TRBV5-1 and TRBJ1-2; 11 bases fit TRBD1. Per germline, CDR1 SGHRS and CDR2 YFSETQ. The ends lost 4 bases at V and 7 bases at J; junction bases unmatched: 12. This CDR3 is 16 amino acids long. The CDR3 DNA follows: TGCGCCAGCAGCCCGAGGGTAGGACAGGGGGCAGGTGGCTACACCTTC. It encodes CASSPRVGQGAGGYTF.

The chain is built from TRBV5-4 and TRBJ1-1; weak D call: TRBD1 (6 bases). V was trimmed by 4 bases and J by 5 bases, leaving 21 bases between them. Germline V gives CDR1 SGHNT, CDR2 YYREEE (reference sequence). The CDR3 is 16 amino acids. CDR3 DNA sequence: TGTGCCAGCAGCCTGACAGGCGGAGGGGGGGTTACTGAAGCTTTCTTT. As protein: CASSLTGGGGVTEAFF.

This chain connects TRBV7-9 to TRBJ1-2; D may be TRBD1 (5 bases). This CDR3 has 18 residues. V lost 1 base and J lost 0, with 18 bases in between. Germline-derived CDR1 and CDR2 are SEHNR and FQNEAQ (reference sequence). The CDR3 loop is CASSLVFPGPQANYGYTF. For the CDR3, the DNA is TGTGCCAGCAGCTTAGTGTTTCCAGGGCCACAAGCTAACTATGGCTACACCTTC. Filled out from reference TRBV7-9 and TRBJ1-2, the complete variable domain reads DTGVSQNPRHKITKRGQNVTFRCDPISEHNRLYWYRQTLGQGPEFLTYFQNEAQLEKSRLLSDRFSAERPKGSFSTLEIQRTEQGDSAMYLCASSLVFPGPQANYGYTFGSGTRLTVV.

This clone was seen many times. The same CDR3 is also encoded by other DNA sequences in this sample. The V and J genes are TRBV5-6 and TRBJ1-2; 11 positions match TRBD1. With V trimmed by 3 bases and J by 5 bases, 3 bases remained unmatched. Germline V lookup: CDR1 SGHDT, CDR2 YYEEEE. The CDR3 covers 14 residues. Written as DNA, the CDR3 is TGTGCCAGCAGCTCCGGGACAGGGGGGTATGGCTACACCTTC. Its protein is CASSSGTGGYGYTF.

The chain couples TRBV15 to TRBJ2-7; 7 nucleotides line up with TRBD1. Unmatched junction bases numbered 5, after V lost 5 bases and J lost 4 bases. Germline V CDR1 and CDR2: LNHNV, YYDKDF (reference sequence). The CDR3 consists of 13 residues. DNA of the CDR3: TGTGCCACCAGCTCCAAACAGGGGTACGAGCAGTACTTC. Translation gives CATSSKQGYEQYF.

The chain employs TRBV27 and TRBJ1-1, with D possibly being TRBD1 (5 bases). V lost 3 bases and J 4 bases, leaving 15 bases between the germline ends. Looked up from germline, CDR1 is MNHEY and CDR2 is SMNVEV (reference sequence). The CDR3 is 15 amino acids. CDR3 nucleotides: TGTGCCAGCAGTTTTGGGGGGGGAAGTGGCACTGAAGCTTTCTTT. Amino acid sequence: CASSFGGGSGTEAFF.

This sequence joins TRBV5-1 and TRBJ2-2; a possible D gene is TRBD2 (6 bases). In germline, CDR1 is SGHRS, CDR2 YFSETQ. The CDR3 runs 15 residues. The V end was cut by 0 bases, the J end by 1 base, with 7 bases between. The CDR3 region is CASSLVGGNTGELFF. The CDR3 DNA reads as TGCGCCAGCAGCTTGGTCGGGGGGAACACCGGGGAGCTGTTTTTT. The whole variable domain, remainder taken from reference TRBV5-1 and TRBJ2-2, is KAGVTQTPRYLIKTRGQQVTLSCSPISGHRSVSWYQQTPGQGLQFLFEYFSETQRNKGNFPGRFSGRQFSNSRSEMNVSTLELGDSALYLCASSLVGGNTGELFFGEGSRLTVL.

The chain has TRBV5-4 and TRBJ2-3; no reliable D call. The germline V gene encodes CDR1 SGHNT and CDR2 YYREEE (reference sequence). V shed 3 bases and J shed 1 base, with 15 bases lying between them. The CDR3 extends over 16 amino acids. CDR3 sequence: CASSSLSGEGTDTQYF. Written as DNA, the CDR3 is TGTGCCAGCAGCTCTCTATCCGGAGAGGGCACAGATACGCAGTATTTT. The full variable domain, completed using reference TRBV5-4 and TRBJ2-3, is ETGVTQSPTHLIKTRGQQVTLRCSSQSGHNTVSWYQQALGQGPQFIFQYYREEENGRGNFPPRFSGLQFPNYSSELNVNALELDDSALYLCASSSLSGEGTDTQYFGPGTRLTVL.

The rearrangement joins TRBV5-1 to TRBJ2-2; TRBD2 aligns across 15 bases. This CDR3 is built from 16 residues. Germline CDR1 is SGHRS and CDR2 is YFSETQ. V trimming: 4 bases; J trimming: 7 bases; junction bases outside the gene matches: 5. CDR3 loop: CASSPGLAGGYGELFF. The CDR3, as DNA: TGCGCCAGCAGCCCGGGACTAGCGGGAGGCTACGGGGAGCTGTTTTTT.

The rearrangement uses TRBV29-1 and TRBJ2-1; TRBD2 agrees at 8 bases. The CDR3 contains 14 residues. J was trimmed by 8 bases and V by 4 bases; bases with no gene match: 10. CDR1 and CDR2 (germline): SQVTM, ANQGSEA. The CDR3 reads CSVGGAGVGDEQFF. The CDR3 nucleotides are TGCAGCGTTGGGGGAGCGGGAGTGGGCGATGAGCAGTTCTTC.

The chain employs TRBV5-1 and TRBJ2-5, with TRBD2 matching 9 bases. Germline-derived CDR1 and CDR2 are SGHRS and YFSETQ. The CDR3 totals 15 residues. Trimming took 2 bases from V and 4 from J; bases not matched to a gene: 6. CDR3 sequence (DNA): TGCGCCAGCAGCTTCCTCGCGGGGGGGGGAGAGACCCAGTACTTC. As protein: CASSFLAGGGETQYF.

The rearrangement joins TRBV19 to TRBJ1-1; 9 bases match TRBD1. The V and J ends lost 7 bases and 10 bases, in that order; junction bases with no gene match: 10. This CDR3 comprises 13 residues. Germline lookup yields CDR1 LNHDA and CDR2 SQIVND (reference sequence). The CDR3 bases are TGTGCCAGTAACCCAACAGGGGGCTTAAGAGCTTTCTTT. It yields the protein CASNPTGGLRAFF.

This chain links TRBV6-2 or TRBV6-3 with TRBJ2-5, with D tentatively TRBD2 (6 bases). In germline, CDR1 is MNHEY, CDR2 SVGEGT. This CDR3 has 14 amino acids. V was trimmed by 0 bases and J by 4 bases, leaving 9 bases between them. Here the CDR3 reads CASSYSGGGETQYF. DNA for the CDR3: TGTGCCAGCAGTTACTCGGGGGGTGGAGAGACCCAGTACTTC.